What follows are 2 T cell receptor beta chains derived from one specimen sequenced in a study of beta chain features in type 1 diabetes. Sequenced material consisted of expressed TCRB transcripts (all of the isolated RNA was reverse transcribed). Measured with immunoSEQ multiplex PCR; TCRdb has only the in-frame clones, and not every one. The data show around 160,000 clones, around 51% seen once. Specimen: Tregs from blood. The source is a man aged 18 to 30 in good health.

V and J are TRBV10-3 and TRBJ2-3, with 7 bases aligning to TRBD2. CDR3 length: 16 residues. Germline lookup yields CDR1 ENHRY and CDR2 SYGVKD. The junction had 10 bases not matched to a gene; V was cut back by 3 bases and J by 4 bases. The CDR3 coding sequence is TGTGCCATCAGTGAATCGCGGGAGCCGTCCGCAGATACGCAGTATTTT. Encoded protein: CAISESREPSADTQYF.

This chain connects TRBV5-1 to TRBJ2-1; unclear D gene. The CDR3 is 13 residues long. The V gene's germline CDR1 is SGHRS and CDR2 YFSETQ. V gave up 0 bases and J gave up 4 bases, with 5 bases separating them. The CDR3 here is CASSLDSYNEQFF. CDR3 nucleotides: TGCGCCAGCAGCTTGGACAGTTACAATGAGCAGTTCTTC.